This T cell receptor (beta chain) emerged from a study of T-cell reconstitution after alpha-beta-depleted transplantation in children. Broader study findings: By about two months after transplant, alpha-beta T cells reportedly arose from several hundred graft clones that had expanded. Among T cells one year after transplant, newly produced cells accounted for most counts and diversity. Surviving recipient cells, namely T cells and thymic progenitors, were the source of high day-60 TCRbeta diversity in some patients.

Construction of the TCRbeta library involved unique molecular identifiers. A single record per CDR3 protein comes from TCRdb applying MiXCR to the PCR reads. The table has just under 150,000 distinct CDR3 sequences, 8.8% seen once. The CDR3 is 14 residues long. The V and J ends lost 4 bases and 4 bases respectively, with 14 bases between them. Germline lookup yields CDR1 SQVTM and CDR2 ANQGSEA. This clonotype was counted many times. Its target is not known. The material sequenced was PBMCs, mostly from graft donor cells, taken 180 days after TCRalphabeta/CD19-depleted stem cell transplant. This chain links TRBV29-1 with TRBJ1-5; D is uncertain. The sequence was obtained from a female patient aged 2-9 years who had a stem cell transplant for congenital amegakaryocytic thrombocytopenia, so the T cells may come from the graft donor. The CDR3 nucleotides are TGCAGCGTTGTGGTGGGCGGAAAAAATCAGCCCCAGCATTTT. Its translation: CSVVVGGKNQPQHF.